This TCR beta chain comes out of a study of blood T cell repertoires in COVID-19. Across the study: Samples came from the United States, Italy and Spain, spanning acute and convalescent COVID-19. T cells, B-cell-depleted T cells, or PBMCs supplied cDNA or gDNA.

In this sample, this clone turned up once. Germline CDR1 is SGHRS and CDR2 is YFSETQ. CDR3 length: 15 amino acids. The ends were cut back, 0 bases at V and 5 bases at J, with 14 bases in the middle. Methods used by the authors: Nucleated cell number was recorded as an estimate derived from reference gene primer amplification. Using immunoSEQ multiplex PCR, the repertoire was profiled, and TCRdb retains in-frame clones only, with some absent. V and J calls plus clone size are reproduced from that table; the DNA served to infer D and trimming. Of around 69,000 clones listed, roughly 87% were seen once; the top ten hold around 4.9%.

The TCR comes from a woman between 50 and 59 years old with active COVID-19. This chain joins TRBV5-1 and TRBJ1-1, with D perhaps TRBD1 (6 bases). Sequenced input: peripheral blood. The CDR3 region has the DNA TGCGCCAGCAGCTTGGCCGGCAGGGGAAGGACTGAAGCTTTCTTT. This translates into CASSLAGRGRTEAFF.